This T cell receptor (beta chain) was found in a study of blood T cell repertoires in COVID-19 (dated by TCRdb to the early 2020s). Looking at the study overall: The collaborator samples originated in the United States, Italy and Spain and spanned the acute and convalescent phases of COVID-19. The material from the prospective study consisted of cDNA or gDNA derived from T cells, B-cell-depleted T cells, or PBMCs. The dataset comprised deeply sampled blood TCRbeta repertoires from subjects exposed to, actively infected with, or recovered from COVID-19. The repertoires were made available in a free public database intended to serve as a resource for research on the immune response to SARS-CoV-2. The samples were drawn from the first 160 participants of the ongoing ImmuneRACE study and from 950 to 1,500 subjects provided by 6 global collaborators. A de-identified subject ID, COVID-19 status, age in years and sex were almost always included in the sample metadata. Where HLA class I and class II types were available, the types were taken from metadata supplied by the sample provider, not from assay-based typing. The paper's findings and limits, for the study overall: The quantity of clinical and demographic metadata differed by source and by participant and was supplied without curation.

Participants in the prospective study were aged about 18 to 95 years, lived in about two dozen United States geographic areas, and enrolled through a virtual design. To assign participants to cohorts, the prospective study relied on clinical history that participants themselves reported in a screening survey and a study questionnaire. Each participant in the prospective study had whole blood, serum and a nasopharyngeal or oropharyngeal swab collected by mobile phlebotomists. Participants in the prospective study had the option to provide additional blood draws and questionnaires over a roughly two-month period. Before DNA extraction, prospective study blood samples were shipped either frozen or at room temperature. The V and J ends are trimmed by 3 bases and 2 bases, leaving 14 bases between them. The CDR1 and CDR2 encoded by the germline V gene are MGHRA and YSYEKL. The CDR3, from cysteine to phenylalanine, totals 15 residues. Only the CDR3 portion is preserved as DNA: 45 bases, with reading frame beginning at the first base.

TCRbeta CDR3 regions were amplified from genomic DNA by means of the immunoSEQ Assay, a bias-controlled multiplex PCR. In the original analysis: Nucleated cell counts per sample were estimated from amplification of reference gene primers within the assay. Sequence reads were collapsed and filtered to measure the absolute abundance of every unique TCRbeta CDR3 rearrangement. For each sample, productive Simpson clonality was calculated as the square root of Simpson's diversity index across productive rearrangements. TCRdb took this table from immuneACCESS and kept in-frame rearrangements with V and J called. Such tables lack part of the clones; where checked against another copy, unresolved V genes explain under half of the gap, and the rest is unexplained. V and J calls and clone size are those listed in that table; D and trimming were worked out from the DNA. Counted in this sample were about 400,000 clones; 88% of them appeared once. Together, the top ten hold 0.9% to 1% of the sample.

Concerning this clone: What this receptor recognizes is not known. Base-call qualities are not available, and no considerably larger clone is one nucleotide away.

This TCR was recovered from a woman aged 30 to 39 with acute COVID-19. Recombination connected TRBV4-1 to TRBJ2-7; the D gene is perhaps TRBD1, from 5 matching bases. Sequenced sample: PBMCs or T cells enriched from blood (not recorded which). In nucleotide form, the sequence is TGCGCCAGCAGCCAGCGGATGACAGAACCCTACGAGCAGTACTTC. It translates to CASSQRMTEPYEQYF.